A selection of T cell receptor beta chains follows, all from one sample in a study of T cell responses to AZD1222 COVID-19 vaccine. The assay was immunoSEQ multiplex PCR, and TCRdb's table has in-frame clones only and misses some. Of roughly 150,000 clones detected, approximately 90% appear once; the ten largest clones hold approximately 7.2%. The material was peripheral blood, obtained on day 0 of AZD1222 vaccination. The origin of the receptors is an adult in good health. The CDR3 runs from the conserved cysteine through the conserved F or W. A D gene is named only where the DNA matches it firmly. Expanded clones are given a class, and other clones once, few, many or no size at all.

D gene	V gene	J gene	clone size	CDR3 protein	CDR3 DNA
TRBD1	TRBV6-4	TRBJ1-1	-	CASSARTGEGTEAFF	TGTGCCAGCAGTGCCCGGACAGGGGAAGGTACTGAAGCTTTCTTT
TRBD1	TRBV7-7	TRBJ2-2	once	CRTGDGELFF	TGTCGGACAGGCGACGGGGAGCTGTTTTTT
-	TRBV11-3	TRBJ2-1	-	CASSSLLGEQFF	TGTGCCAGCAGCTCCCTCTTAGGGGAGCAGTTCTTC
-	TRBV7-9	TRBJ2-1	many	CASSFDLPGVREQFF	TGTGCCAGCAGCTTTGATCTTCCCGGGGTTCGGGAGCAGTTCTTC
-	TRBV21-1	TRBJ1-6	-	CASSIFQECDSPLHF	TGTGCCAGCAGCATTTTTCAGGAATGTGACTCACCCCTCCACTTT
-	TRBV6-1	TRBJ1-2	-	CASSEGGNYGYTF	TGTGCCAGCAGTGAGGGGGGGAACTATGGCTACACCTTC
-	TRBV30	TRBJ1-5	-	CACVAGGNQPQHF	TGTGCCTGCGTAGCAGGGGGCAATCAGCCCCAGCATTTT
-	TRBV20-1	TRBJ1-6	-	CSASQGREGSYNSPLHF	TGCAGTGCTAGTCAGGGGCGCGAGGGCTCCTATAATTCACCCCTCCACTTT
-	TRBV3-1/TRBV3-2	TRBJ2-5	-	CASSQSDRRGETQYF	TGTGCCAGCAGCCAATCGGACAGGAGGGGGGAGACCCAGTACTTC
TRBD1	TRBV2	TRBJ2-3	-	CATYRGLTDTQYF	TGTGCCACCTACAGGGGGCTCACAGATACGCAGTATTTT
TRBD1	TRBV5-6	TRBJ2-2	once	CASSFGTGHTGELFF	TGTGCCAGCAGCTTCGGGACAGGACACACCGGGGAGCTGTTTTTT
-	TRBV29-1	TRBJ2-1	few	CSVGTGMQFF	TGCAGCGTTGGGACCGGGATGCAGTTCTTC
TRBD2	TRBV19	TRBJ2-1	-	CASSIGGGPNEQFF	TGTGCCAGTAGTATAGGGGGGGGTCCAAATGAGCAGTTCTTC
-	TRBV7-6	TRBJ2-6	few	CASSWQGGAGANVLTF	TGTGCCAGCAGCTGGCAGGGCGGGGCTGGGGCCAACGTCCTGACTTTC
-	TRBV4-2	TRBJ1-4	-	CASSQAIVMGAVSEKLFF	TGTGCCAGCAGCCAAGCAATCGTCATGGGGGCTGTGAGTGAAAAACTGTTTTTT
TRBD2	TRBV6-4	TRBJ2-1	-	CASSGGLAGGKNEQFF	TGTGCCAGCAGTGGGGGACTAGCGGGGGGTAAGAATGAGCAGTTCTTC
TRBD1	TRBV28	TRBJ1-5	-	CASSLGQGFRQPQHF	TGTGCCAGCAGTTTGGGACAGGGGTTTCGTCAGCCCCAGCATTTT
-	TRBV30	TRBJ1-2	-	CAWSAPARNLYGYTF	TGTGCCTGGAGCGCCCCTGCCAGAAACCTCTATGGCTACACCTTC
-	TRBV19	TRBJ1-5	-	CASSIVGRTSNQPQHF	TGTGCCAGTAGTATAGTAGGCAGGACAAGCAATCAGCCCCAGCATTTT
-	TRBV19	TRBJ1-4	-	CASSIDRVGATNEKLFF	TGTGCCAGTAGTATAGACAGGGTCGGCGCAACTAATGAAAAACTGTTTTTT
-	TRBV10-2	TRBJ1-2	-	CASSDLNYGYTF	TGCGCCAGCAGTGACCTTAACTATGGCTACACCTTC
-	TRBV6-1	TRBJ1-2	-	CASSDGFRYGYTF	TGTGCCAGCAGTGACGGCTTTCGGTATGGCTACACCTTC
-	TRBV2	TRBJ1-5	once	CASMEDSLNQPQHF	TGTGCCAGCATGGAGGACAGTCTCAATCAGCCCCAGCATTTT
-	TRBV6-1	TRBJ1-4	-	CASSEGGDEKLFF	TGTGCCAGCAGTGAAGGGGGGGACGAAAAACTGTTTTTT
TRBD2	TRBV5-1	TRBJ2-7	-	CASNSGINSGGEQYF	TGCGCCAGCAATTCGGGGATCAATAGCGGGGGCGAGCAGTACTTC
TRBD1	TRBV19	TRBJ1-2	few	CASSMGQVTSYYGYTF	TGTGCCAGTAGTATGGGACAGGTCACTTCATACTATGGCTACACCTTC
-	TRBV4-1	TRBJ2-3	-	CASSQGRPRTPSTDTQYF	TGCGCCAGCAGCCAAGGAAGACCAAGGACACCTAGCACAGATACGCAGTATTTT
TRBD2	TRBV7-9	TRBJ2-3	once	CASSLAGGTDTQYF	TGTGCTTCATCACTAGCGGGGGGAACAGATACGCAGTATTTT
-	TRBV4-1	TRBJ2-7	-	CASSQAGTLHEQYF	TGCGCCAGCAGCCAAGCAGGGACACTCCACGAGCAGTACTTC
-	TRBV20-1	TRBJ2-5	-	CSASGGKETQYF	TGCAGTGCTAGTGGGGGAAAAGAGACCCAGTACTTC
-	TRBV4-3	TRBJ2-7	-	CASSQGQTSYEQYF	TGCGCCAGCAGCCAAGGCCAGACGAGCTACGAGCAGTACTTC
-	TRBV6-1	TRBJ2-3	-	CASSEWAENTDTQYF	TGTGCCAGCAGTGAATGGGCAGAGAACACAGATACGCAGTATTTT
TRBD2	TRBV7-2	TRBJ2-7	-	CASSQLAGVYEQYF	TGTGCCAGCAGCCAGCTAGCGGGGGTCTACGAGCAGTACTTC
-	TRBV2	TRBJ2-1	-	CASSELVSGGNEQFF	TGTGCCAGCAGTGAATTGGTTAGTGGAGGGAATGAGCAGTTCTTC
-	TRBV7-2	TRBJ2-7	once	CASSLWTEATYEQYF	TGTGCCAGCAGCTTATGGACAGAAGCAACCTACGAGCAGTACTTC
TRBD2	TRBV7-3	TRBJ2-1	few	CASSLSTSGRSSYNEQFF	TGTGCCAGCAGCTTAAGTACTAGCGGACGGAGCTCCTACAATGAGCAGTTCTTC
-	TRBV4-1	TRBJ1-1	-	CASSLRASKNTEAFF	TGCGCCAGCAGCTTACGGGCCTCCAAGAACACTGAAGCTTTCTTT
-	TRBV7-9	TRBJ2-7	-	CASSVEASRYEQYF	TGTGCCAGCAGCGTGGAGGCGTCCCGGTACGAGCAGTACTTC
TRBD1	TRBV13	TRBJ1-5	-	CASRRTGDNQPQHF	TGTGCCAGCAGGCGGACAGGGGATAATCAGCCCCAGCATTTT
-	TRBV7-2	TRBJ1-2	-	CASSLLASAASNYGYTF	TGTGCCAGCAGCTTACTAGCTTCCGCGGCTTCTAACTATGGCTACACCTTC
TRBD1	TRBV27	TRBJ1-2	-	CASRGQSYGYTF	TGTGCCAGCAGGGGACAGTCTTATGGCTACACCTTC
TRBD1	TRBV6-5	TRBJ1-1	-	CASSYGTDMNTEAFF	TGTGCCAGCAGTTACGGGACAGACATGAACACTGAAGCTTTCTTT
-	TRBV19	TRBJ1-1	once	CASSTGANTEAFF	TGTGCCAGTAGTACAGGGGCTAACACTGAAGCTTTCTTT
TRBD1	TRBV6-1	TRBJ2-4	-	CASSEEDRVRALAKNIQYF	TGTGCCAGCAGCGAAGAGGACAGGGTACGGGCTCTAGCCAAAAACATTCAGTACTTC
-	TRBV6-4	TRBJ2-3	-	CASSRQARSTDTQYF	TGTGCCAGCAGTCGGCAGGCGCGTAGCACAGATACGCAGTATTTT
TRBD2	TRBV30	TRBJ2-2	-	CAWRPSGGTGELFF	TGTGCCTGGAGGCCTAGCGGGGGAACCGGGGAGCTGTTTTTT
-	TRBV3-1/TRBV3-2	TRBJ2-2	-	CASSFNYSGTGELFF	TGTGCCAGCAGCTTTAACTATTCGGGCACCGGGGAGCTGTTTTTT
-	TRBV6-1	TRBJ2-2	-	CASSEAEHGELFF	TGTGCCAGCAGTGAAGCGGAGCACGGGGAGCTGTTTTTT
-	TRBV5-1	TRBJ2-5	-	CASSSAQGGGETQYF	TGCGCCAGCAGCTCGGCCCAGGGGGGGGGAGAGACCCAGTACTTC
-	TRBV5-1	TRBJ1-1	once	CASSLGQTNTEAFF	TGCGCCAGCAGCTTGGGGCAGACGAACACTGAAGCTTTCTTT
-	TRBV5-1	TRBJ2-5	-	CASSPGITETQYF	TGCGCCAGCAGCCCCGGGATTACAGAGACCCAGTACTTC
-	TRBV2	TRBJ1-1	-	CASSVRPDRFQDGNTEAFF	TGTGCCAGCAGTGTGAGACCCGACAGATTTCAAGATGGGAACACTGAAGCTTTCTTT
-	TRBV27	TRBJ1-2	-	CASSLSGSRGYGYTF	TGTGCCAGCAGTTTATCGGGGAGCAGGGGCTATGGCTACACCTTC
-	TRBV10-3	TRBJ2-1	-	CATLPDSGSSYNEQFF	TGTGCCACCCTACCCGATTCGGGGAGCTCCTACAATGAGCAGTTCTTC
-	TRBV29-1	TRBJ1-1	-	CSGGPPEGTEAFF	TGCAGCGGGGGACCTCCGGAAGGCACTGAAGCTTTCTTT